The sequence of this T cell receptor (beta chain) was determined in a study of neurological immune-mediated disorders. General study findings and limits: The most TCR clonal expansion was seen in HTLV-1-associated myelopathy, and the least was seen in multiple sclerosis, which fell below healthy controls.

Synthesis of cDNA was carried out by template-switch 5'RACE. The reaction used 10-nucleotide random UMIs. TCRdb used MiXCR to reprocess the 5' RACE reads, holding one entry per CDR3 protein. The sample records tens of thousands of distinct CDR3 sequences, around 10% being singletons. This clonotype has ten or more counts. Its antigen is not identified. The germline gene is not matched at one end of the junction; a read error may be the cause. CDR3 size: 14 residues. Germline V gene lookup returns CDR1 SEHNR and CDR2 FQNEAQ (reference sequence). J is TRBJ2-3 and V is TRBV7-9; TRBD2 matches at 9 bases. This receptor was taken from a man aged 55 to 70 in good health. Sequences were obtained from PBMCs. The CDR3 sequence is CASSLAGSTDTQYF. The DNA of the CDR3 is TGTGCCAGCAGCCTAGCGGGGAGCACAGATACGCAGTATTTT.